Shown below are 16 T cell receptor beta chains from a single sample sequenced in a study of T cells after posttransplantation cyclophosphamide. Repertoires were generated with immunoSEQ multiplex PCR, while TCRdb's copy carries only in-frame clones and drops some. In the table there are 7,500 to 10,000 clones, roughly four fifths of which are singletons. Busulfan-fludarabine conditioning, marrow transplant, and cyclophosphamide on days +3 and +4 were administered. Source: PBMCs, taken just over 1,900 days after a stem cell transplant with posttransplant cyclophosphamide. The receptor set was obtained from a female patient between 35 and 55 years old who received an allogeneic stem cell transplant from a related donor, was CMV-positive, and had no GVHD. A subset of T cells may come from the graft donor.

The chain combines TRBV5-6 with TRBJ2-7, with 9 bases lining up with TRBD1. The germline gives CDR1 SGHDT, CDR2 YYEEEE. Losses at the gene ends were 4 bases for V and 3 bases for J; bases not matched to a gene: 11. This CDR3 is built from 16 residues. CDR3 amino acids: CASSATWGQGIYEQYF. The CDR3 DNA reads TGTGCCAGCAGCGCCACTTGGGGACAGGGAATCTACGAGCAGTACTTC.

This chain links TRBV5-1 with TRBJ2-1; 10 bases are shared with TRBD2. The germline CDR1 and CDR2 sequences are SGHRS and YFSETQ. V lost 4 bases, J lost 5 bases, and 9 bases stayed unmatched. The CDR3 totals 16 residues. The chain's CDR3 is CASSLNLAGANNEQFF. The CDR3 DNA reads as TGCGCCAGCAGCCTCAATCTAGCGGGGGCAAACAATGAGCAGTTCTTC.

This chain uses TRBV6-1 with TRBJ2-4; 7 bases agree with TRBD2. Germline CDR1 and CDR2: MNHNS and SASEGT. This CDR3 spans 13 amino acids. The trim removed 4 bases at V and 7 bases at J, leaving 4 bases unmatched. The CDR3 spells CASSVTRENIQYF. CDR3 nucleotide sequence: TGTGCCAGCAGTGTGACGCGGGAGAACATTCAGTACTTC.

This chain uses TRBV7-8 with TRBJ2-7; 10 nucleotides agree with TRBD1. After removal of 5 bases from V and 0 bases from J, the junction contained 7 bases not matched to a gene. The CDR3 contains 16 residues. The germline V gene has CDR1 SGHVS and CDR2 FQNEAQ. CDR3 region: CASSQGRDRGSYEQYF. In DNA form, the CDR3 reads TGTGCCAGCAGCCAGGGACGGGACAGGGGCTCCTACGAGCAGTACTTC.

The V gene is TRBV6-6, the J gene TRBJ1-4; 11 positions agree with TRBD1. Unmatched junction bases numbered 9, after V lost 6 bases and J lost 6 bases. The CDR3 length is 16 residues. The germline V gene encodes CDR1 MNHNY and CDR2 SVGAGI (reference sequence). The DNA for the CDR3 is TGTGCCAGCAGACCAGGACAGGGGGCAGGGGATGAAAAACTGTTTTTT. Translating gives CASRPGQGAGDEKLFF.

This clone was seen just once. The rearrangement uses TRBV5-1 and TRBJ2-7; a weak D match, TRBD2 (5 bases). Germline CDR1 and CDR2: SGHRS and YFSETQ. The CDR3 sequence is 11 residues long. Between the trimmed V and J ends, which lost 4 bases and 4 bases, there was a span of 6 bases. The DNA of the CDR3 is TGCGCCAGCAGCGAGGGTTACGAGCAGTACTTC. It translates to CASSEGYEQYF.

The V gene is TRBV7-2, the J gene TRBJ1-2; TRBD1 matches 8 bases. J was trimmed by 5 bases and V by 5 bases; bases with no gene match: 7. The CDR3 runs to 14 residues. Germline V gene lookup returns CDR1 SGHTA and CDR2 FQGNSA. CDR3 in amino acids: CASSRGQGLYGYTF. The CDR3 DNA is TGTGCCAGCAGCCGCGGACAGGGCCTTTATGGCTACACCTTC.

The CDR3 here is CAISPTSGGANETQYF. The CDR3 coding sequence is TGTGCCATCAGCCCGACTAGCGGGGGGGCCAACGAGACCCAGTACTTC. This chain joins TRBV10-3 and TRBJ2-5, with 14 bases aligning to TRBD2. J lost 5 bases, V lost 6 bases, and 8 bases had no gene match. Germline V gene lookup returns CDR1 ENHRY and CDR2 SYGVKD. This CDR3 region has 16 residues.

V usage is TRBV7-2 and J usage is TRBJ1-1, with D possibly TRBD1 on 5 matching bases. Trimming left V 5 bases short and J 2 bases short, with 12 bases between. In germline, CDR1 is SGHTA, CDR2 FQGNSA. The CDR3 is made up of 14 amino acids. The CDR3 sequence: CASSRQGGNTEAFF. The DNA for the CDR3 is TGTGCCAGCAGCCGGCAGGGCGGAAACACTGAAGCTTTCTTT.

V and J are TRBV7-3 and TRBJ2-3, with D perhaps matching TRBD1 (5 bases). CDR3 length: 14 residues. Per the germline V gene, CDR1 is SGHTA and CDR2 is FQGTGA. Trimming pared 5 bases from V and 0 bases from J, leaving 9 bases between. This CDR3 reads CASSGSGSTDTQYF. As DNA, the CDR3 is TGTGCCAGCAGCGGATCAGGGAGCACAGATACGCAGTATTTT.

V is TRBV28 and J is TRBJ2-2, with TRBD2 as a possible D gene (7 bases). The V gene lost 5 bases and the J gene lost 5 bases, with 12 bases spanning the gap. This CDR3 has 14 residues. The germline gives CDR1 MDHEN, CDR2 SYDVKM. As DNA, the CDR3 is TGTGCCAGCAGTGGGGGGGCGCGGACCGGGGAGCTGTTTTTT. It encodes CASSGGARTGELFF.

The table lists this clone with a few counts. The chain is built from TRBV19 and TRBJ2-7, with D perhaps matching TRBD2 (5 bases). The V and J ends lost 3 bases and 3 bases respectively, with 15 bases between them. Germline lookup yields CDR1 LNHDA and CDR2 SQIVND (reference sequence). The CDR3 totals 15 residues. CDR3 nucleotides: TGTGCCAGTAGTATGGCGGCGGGTTCCCGCTACGAGCAGTACTTC. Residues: CASSMAAGSRYEQYF.

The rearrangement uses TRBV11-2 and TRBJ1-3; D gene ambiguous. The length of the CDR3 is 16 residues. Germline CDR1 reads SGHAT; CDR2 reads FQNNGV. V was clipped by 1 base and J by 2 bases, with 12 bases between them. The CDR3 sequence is CASSLGGVFAGNTIYF. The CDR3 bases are TGTGCCAGCAGCTTAGGCGGGGTCTTCGCTGGAAACACCATATATTTT.

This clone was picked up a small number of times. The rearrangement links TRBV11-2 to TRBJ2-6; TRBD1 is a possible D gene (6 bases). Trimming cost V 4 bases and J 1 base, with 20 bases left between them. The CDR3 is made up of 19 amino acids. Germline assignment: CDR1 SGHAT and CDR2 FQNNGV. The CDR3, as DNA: TGTGCCAGCAGCTCAGGGGTAGGGGCCGGAGTGTCTGGGGCCAACGTCCTGACTTTC. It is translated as CASSSGVGAGVSGANVLTF.

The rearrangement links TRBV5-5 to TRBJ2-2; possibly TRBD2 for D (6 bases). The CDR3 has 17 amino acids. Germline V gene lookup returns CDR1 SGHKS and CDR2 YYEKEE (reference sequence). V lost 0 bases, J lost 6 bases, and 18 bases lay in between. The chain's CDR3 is CASSLAGRSTGAGELFF. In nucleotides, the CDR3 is TGTGCCAGCAGCTTGGCGGGGAGGTCCACGGGCGCCGGGGAGCTGTTTTTT.

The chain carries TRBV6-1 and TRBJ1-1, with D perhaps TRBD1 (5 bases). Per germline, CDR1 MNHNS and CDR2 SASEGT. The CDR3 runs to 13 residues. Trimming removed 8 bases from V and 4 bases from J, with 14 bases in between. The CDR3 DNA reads TGTGCCAGCCAACCCACCGGGGGCACTGAAGCTTTCTTT. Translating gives CASQPTGGTEAFF.